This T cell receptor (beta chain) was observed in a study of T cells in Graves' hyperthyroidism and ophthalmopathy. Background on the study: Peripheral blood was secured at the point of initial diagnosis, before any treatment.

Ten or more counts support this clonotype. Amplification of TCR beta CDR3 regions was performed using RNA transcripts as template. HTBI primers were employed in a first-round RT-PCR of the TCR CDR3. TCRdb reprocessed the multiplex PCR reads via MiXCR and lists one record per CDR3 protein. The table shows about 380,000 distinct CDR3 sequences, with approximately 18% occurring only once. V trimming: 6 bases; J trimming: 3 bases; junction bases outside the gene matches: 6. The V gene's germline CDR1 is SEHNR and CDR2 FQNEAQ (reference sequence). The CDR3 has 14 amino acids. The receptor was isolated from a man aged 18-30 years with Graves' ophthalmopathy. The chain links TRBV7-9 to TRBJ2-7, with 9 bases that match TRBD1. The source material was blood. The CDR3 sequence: CASSSMGQGYEQYF. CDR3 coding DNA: TGTGCCAGCAGTTCTATGGGACAGGGCTACGAGCAGTACTTC. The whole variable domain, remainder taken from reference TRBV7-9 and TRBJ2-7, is DTGVSQNPRHKITKRGQNVTFRCDPISEHNRLYWYRQTLGQGPEFLTYFQNEAQLEKSRLLSDRFSAERPKGSFSTLEIQRTEQGDSAMYLCASSSMGQGYEQYFGPGTRLTVT.